The text below deals with one T cell receptor beta chain. As yet, its antigen is unknown. This entry comes from a study of T-cell memory formation after mild COVID-19. Turning to the study itself: TCR clusters were largely donor specific.

TCRdb independently ran MiXCR on the 5' RACE reads; one entry per CDR3 protein. This sample has about 240,000 distinct CDR3 sequences, with 8% to 9.5% found just once. Findings and limits, study-wide: Cross-reactive memory apparently joined, as some responding clones appeared in pre-infection memory.

V was cut by 3 bases and J by 7 bases, with 10 bases left in between. From germline, CDR1 is LNHDA and CDR2 SQIVND (reference sequence). This CDR3 is 13 amino acids long. The sample consisted of PBMCs or a T cell subset sorted from them (not recorded which). The rearrangement links TRBV19 to TRBJ1-5; D not resolved. This clonotype was obtained from a young man who had mild COVID-19 (a few samples of this study predate the infection). Cell type and time point are not known. The CDR3 reads CASSIVERQPQHF. CDR3 coding DNA: TGTGCCAGTAGTATTGTTGAGCGCCAGCCCCAGCATTTT.